The 18 T cell receptor beta chains presented below share a single source sample, sequenced in a study of T-cell memory formation after mild COVID-19. TCRdb passed the 5' RACE reads through MiXCR, listing each CDR3 protein once. The sample lists 150,000 or so distinct CDR3 sequences; roughly 31% were seen once. Sequencing input: PBMCs or a T cell subset sorted from them (not recorded which). The source is an adult woman who had mild COVID-19 (a few samples of this study predate the infection). Cell type and time point are not known.

In this sample, this clonotype turned up a few times. The chain carries TRBV10-3 and TRBJ1-5; D unresolved. Germline loops: CDR1 ENHRY, CDR2 SYGVKD. This CDR3 is 13 amino acids long. Trimming left V 4 bases short and J 3 bases short, with 7 bases between. The CDR3 bases are TGTGCCATCAGTGTCAGTGACAATCAGCCCCAGCATTTT. It translates to CAISVSDNQPQHF.

The chain recombines TRBV16 with TRBJ2-5; D not certain. The CDR3 length is 14 residues. The germline CDR1 and CDR2 sequences are KGHSY and FQNENV. Trimming took 4 bases from V and 2 from J, leaving 11 bases between them. DNA of the CDR3: TGTGCCAGCAGCCTTCTAGTCGAACAAGAGACCCAGTACTTC. Translation gives CASSLLVEQETQYF. The full variable domain, in which reference TRBV16 and TRBJ2-5 provide the parts outside the CDR3, is GEEVAQTPKHLVRGEGQKAKLYCAPIKGHSYVFWYQQVLKNEFKFLISFQNENVFDETGMPKERFSAKCLPNSPCSLEIQATKLEDSAVYFCASSLLVEQETQYFGPGTRLLVL.

The rearrangement links TRBV6-1 to TRBJ2-7; D is uncertain. Trimming stripped 2 bases from V and 4 bases from J, with 6 bases between. Germline V gene lookup returns CDR1 MNHNS and CDR2 SASEGT. The CDR3 has 12 residues. The CDR3 nucleotides are TGTGCCAGCAGTGAAAGAGGTTACGAGCAGTACTTC. Amino acids: CASSERGYEQYF.

This rearrangement joins TRBV20-1 to TRBJ2-7; TRBD2 aligns across 11 bases. Trimming removed 6 bases from V and 3 bases from J; junction bases left unmatched: 4. Germline V gives CDR1 DFQATT, CDR2 SNEGSKA (reference sequence). The CDR3 sequence is 13 residues long. Here the CDR3 reads CSARGTSGYEQYF. The CDR3 nucleotides read TGCAGTGCCCGAGGGACTAGCGGCTACGAGCAGTACTTC.

This rearrangement joins TRBV4-1 to TRBJ2-5, with D perhaps given as TRBD1 or TRBD2 (6 bases each). Germline CDR1 MGHRA, CDR2 YSYEKL. The ends were cut back, 4 bases at V and 5 bases at J, with 17 bases in the middle. The CDR3 has 15 residues. This CDR3 is CASSLGGGLGETQYF. CDR3 sequence (DNA): TGCGCCAGCAGCCTCGGGGGCGGTCTAGGGGAGACCCAGTACTTC.

This clonotype has more than one count but fewer than ten. The chain employs TRBV5-5 and TRBJ1-4, with 9 bases lining up with TRBD1. The V segment lost 0 bases and the J segment 6 bases; nucleotides outside the gene matches: 0. CDR3 length: 14 residues. Germline V gene lookup returns CDR1 SGHKS and CDR2 YYEKEE (reference sequence). The CDR3, as DNA: TGTGCCAGCAGCTTGGGGACAGGGGATGAAAAACTGTTTTTT. Translating it yields CASSLGTGDEKLFF.

This chain links TRBV5-1 with TRBJ2-7; 8 bases fit TRBD1. The germline V gene has CDR1 SGHRS and CDR2 YFSETQ. Germline trimming cut 9 bases from V and 5 bases from J; bases unmatched to any gene: 10. This CDR3 is 13 amino acids long. CDR3 nucleotides: TGCGCCACCAAAGGACAGGGAGGCCACGAGCAGTACTTC. Translated, it gives CATKGQGGHEQYF. Variable domain in full (rest from reference TRBV5-1 and TRBJ2-7): KAGVTQTPRYLIKTRGQQVTLSCSPISGHRSVSWYQQTPGQGLQFLFEYFSETQRNKGNFPGRFSGRQFSNSRSEMNVSTLELGDSALYLCATKGQGGHEQYFGPGTRLTVT.

This clonotype was observed a few times. The V call is TRBV27, the J call TRBJ2-7, with 9 bases identical to TRBD1. V was clipped by 2 bases and J by 7 bases; unmatched bases: 6. This CDR3 region has 14 residues. Per the germline V gene, CDR1 is MNHEY and CDR2 is SMNVEV (reference sequence). The CDR3, as DNA: TGTGCCAGCAGTTTACGGACAGGGGTCGGGGAGCAGTACTTC. Residues: CASSLRTGVGEQYF.

The V gene is TRBV20-1, the J gene TRBJ1-1, with a weak D call TRBD1 (6 bases). This CDR3 is built from 12 residues. The germline V gene has CDR1 DFQATT and CDR2 SNEGSKA (reference sequence). Trimming removed 4 bases at V and 4 bases at J, with 10 bases between. The CDR3 nucleotides read TGCAGTGCTAATAAGGGGGGCACTGAAGCTTTCTTT. Amino acids: CSANKGGTEAFF.

This sequence joins TRBV20-1 and TRBJ1-2, with D possibly matching TRBD1 (5 bases). The CDR3 covers 14 residues. CDR1 and CDR2 from the germline V gene are DFQATT and SNEGSKA (reference sequence). Trimming removed 6 bases from V and 3 bases from J, with 17 bases in between. The CDR3 spells CSALTRRDHYGYTF. The CDR3 region has the DNA TGCAGTGCCCTAACTCGCAGGGACCACTATGGCTACACCTTC.

The rearrangement uses TRBV4-1 and TRBJ2-2, with a possible D match to TRBD1 (6 bases). The CDR3 sequence is 15 residues long. The V gene's germline CDR1 is MGHRA and CDR2 YSYEKL. V shed 3 bases and J shed 4 bases, with 12 bases lying between them. The CDR3 region has the DNA TGCGCCAGCAGCCAGAAAGACAGGTCCACCGGGGAGCTGTTTTTT. Protein product: CASSQKDRSTGELFF.

This clonotype was seen once. The chain carries TRBV4-2 and TRBJ2-1, with D maybe TRBD2 (5 bases). The CDR3 totals 13 residues. V lost 4 bases and J lost 6, with 10 bases in between. From germline, CDR1 is LGHNA and CDR2 YNFKEQ. DNA of the CDR3: TGTGCCAGCAGCCTAAGGACTTCCAATGAGCAGTTCTTC. The encoded protein is CASSLRTSNEQFF.

The table lists this clonotype with a few counts. The chain employs TRBV10-3 and TRBJ2-3, with 8 nucleotides matching TRBD2. This CDR3 has 16 amino acids. The V gene's germline CDR1 is ENHRY and CDR2 SYGVKD. V was clipped by 2 bases and J by 4 bases; unmatched bases: 8. The CDR3 DNA reads as TGTGCCATCAGTGAGAACAGCGGGAGTGGGGCAGATACGCAGTATTTT. It yields the protein CAISENSGSGADTQYF.

This clonotype came up a few times. This chain links TRBV5-1 with TRBJ1-2; 8 bases line up with TRBD1. The CDR3 is 13 amino acids. Germline-derived CDR1 and CDR2 are SGHRS and YFSETQ. Germline trimming cut 7 bases from V and 4 bases from J; bases unmatched to any gene: 6. CDR3 amino acids: CASRTTGVYGYTF. As DNA, the CDR3 is TGCGCCAGCCGCACGACAGGGGTCTATGGCTACACCTTC.

The rearrangement joins TRBV7-9 to TRBJ2-3; D may be TRBD2 (6 bases). The V and J ends lost 5 bases and 6 bases respectively, with 18 bases between them. The CDR3 spans 15 residues. The germline CDR1 and CDR2 sequences are SEHNR and FQNEAQ (reference sequence). CDR3 region: CASSIGGGVGDTQYF. Here the CDR3 DNA reads TGTGCCAGCAGCATAGGAGGAGGGGTCGGGGATACGCAGTATTTT.

This clonotype turned up a few times. The chain recombines TRBV20-1 with TRBJ1-1, with a weak D call TRBD1 (6 bases). CDR1 and CDR2 (germline): DFQATT, SNEGSKA (reference sequence). The CDR3 has 13 amino acids. The ends were cut back, 6 bases at V and 4 bases at J, with 15 bases in the middle. This CDR3 is CSATQGQGTEAFF. The CDR3 region has the DNA TGCAGTGCCACACAGGGTCAGGGCACTGAAGCTTTCTTT.

This clonotype was recorded once. This chain joins TRBV5-1 and TRBJ1-2; TRBD1 aligns across 7 bases. In germline, CDR1 is SGHRS, CDR2 YFSETQ. The CDR3 consists of 15 residues. Unmatched junction bases numbered 6, after V lost 0 bases and J lost 4 bases. The CDR3 spells CASSLEQGTAYGYTF. DNA of the CDR3: TGCGCCAGCAGCTTGGAACAAGGGACAGCCTATGGCTACACCTTC.

This clonotype appeared many times. This chain links TRBV4-2 with TRBJ2-2, with TRBD2 matching over 7 bases. Trimming removed 0 bases from V and 5 bases from J; junction bases left unmatched: 6. Germline V gives CDR1 LGHNA, CDR2 YNFKEQ. The CDR3 length is 16 residues. For the CDR3, the DNA is TGTGCCAGCAGCCAAGATTACGGGAGGAGGACCGGGGAGCTGTTTTTT. This sequence encodes CASSQDYGRRTGELFF.